The 13 T cell receptor beta chains in this list originate from one sample, sequenced in a study of T cell responses to AZD1222 COVID-19 vaccine. Method: immunoSEQ multiplex PCR; TCRdb's copy keeps in-frame clones and lacks some. Of around 120,000 clones listed, about 82% were seen once; the top ten hold roughly 15%. The specimen was peripheral blood, collected 28 days after the second AZD1222 dose. The receptor source for this set is an adult who received the AZD1222 COVID-19 vaccine.

The table lists this clone with a few counts. This chain links TRBV28 with TRBJ2-1, with D unresolved. Germline loops: CDR1 MDHEN, CDR2 SYDVKM. The CDR3 has 15 amino acids. V lost 2 bases, J lost 0 bases, and 8 bases lay in between. The CDR3 is CASSLTGNSYNEQFF. The CDR3 DNA follows: TGTGCCAGCAGTTTAACGGGTAACTCCTACAATGAGCAGTTCTTC.

This clone was observed a few times. The CDR3 spells CASSQDVTGQDEQYF. The CDR3 DNA reads TGCGCCAGCAGCCAAGACGTAACTGGACAGGACGAGCAGTACTTC. This rearrangement joins TRBV4-1 to TRBJ2-7; 7 nucleotides agree with TRBD1. CDR3 length equals 15 residues. The V and J ends lost 0 bases and 5 bases, in that order; junction bases with no gene match: 7. The germline gives CDR1 MGHRA, CDR2 YSYEKL.

This chain uses TRBV4-1 with TRBJ2-5; 15 nucleotides align to TRBD2. CDR3 length: 17 amino acids. V lost 3 bases and J lost 3; bases outside the gene matches: 5. The germline CDR1 and CDR2 sequences are MGHRA and YSYEKL. CDR3: CASSHRTSGGVKETQYF. For the CDR3, the DNA is TGCGCCAGCAGCCATCGGACTAGCGGGGGGGTTAAAGAGACCCAGTACTTC.

The J gene is TRBJ1-1, the V gene TRBV19; tentative D call: TRBD1 (5 bases). Germline loops: CDR1 LNHDA, CDR2 SQIVND (reference sequence). V lost 3 bases and J 3 bases, leaving 8 bases between the germline ends. The CDR3 length is 13 residues. The DNA of the CDR3 is TGTGCCAGTAGTATCGGGACCGACACTGAAGCTTTCTTT. This gives the protein CASSIGTDTEAFF.

The chain carries TRBV24-1 and TRBJ2-1; D may be TRBD2 (5 bases). The V gene's germline CDR1 is KGHDR and CDR2 SFDVKD. V was trimmed by 9 bases and J by 0 bases, leaving 17 bases between them. CDR3 length: 16 amino acids. DNA of the CDR3: TGTGCCACCGGGCTTCCGGGGTCCAGCTCCTACAATGAGCAGTTCTTC. Translating it yields CATGLPGSSSYNEQFF.

The chain joins TRBV10-3 to TRBJ1-1, with D unclear. V lost 4 bases and J lost 1, with 10 bases in between. In germline, CDR1 is ENHRY, CDR2 SYGVKD. The CDR3 totals 14 residues. CDR3: CAISGLHQNTEAFF. The CDR3 DNA reads TGTGCCATCAGTGGGCTCCATCAGAACACTGAAGCTTTCTTT.

The V gene is TRBV15, the J gene TRBJ2-1; TRBD2 matches 8 bases. J lost 5 bases, V lost 0 bases, and 6 bases had no gene match. Germline CDR1 is LNHNV and CDR2 is YYDKDF (reference sequence). CDR3 length: 16 amino acids. The CDR3 sequence is CATSRDQGLADNEQFF. CDR3 DNA: TGTGCCACCAGCAGAGATCAAGGACTAGCCGACAATGAGCAGTTCTTC.

CDR3 in amino acids: CATSKDDFRNTEAFF. CDR3 DNA: TGTGCCACCAGCAAGGACGATTTTCGGAACACTGAAGCTTTCTTT. V gene TRBV15 combines with J gene TRBJ1-1; the D is unclear. This CDR3 is built from 15 residues. Trimming stripped 4 bases from V and 1 base from J, with 13 bases between. Germline CDR1 is LNHNV and CDR2 is YYDKDF (reference sequence).

V gene TRBV6-5 combines with J gene TRBJ1-4, with a tentative D call TRBD1 (6 bases). The CDR3 has 15 residues. Germline V gives CDR1 MNHEY, CDR2 SVGAGI. The germline V and J ends were trimmed by 2 bases and 5 bases, with 12 bases remaining between them. CDR3: CASSYRGKANEKLFF. The CDR3, as DNA: TGTGCCAGCAGTTACAGGGGGAAAGCAAATGAAAAACTGTTTTTT.

V and J are TRBV4-2 and TRBJ1-1; weak D call: TRBD1 (5 bases). Germline V gives CDR1 LGHNA, CDR2 YNFKEQ. The CDR3 is made up of 15 amino acids. The germline V and J ends were trimmed by 4 bases and 3 bases, with 15 bases remaining between them. DNA of the CDR3: TGTGCCAGCAGCCCCTCTGTCAGGGATCACACTGAAGCTTTCTTT. Translated: CASSPSVRDHTEAFF.

The CDR3 DNA sequence: TGTGCCAGTAGTATAGCCAGGGGCGACGAGCAGTACTTC. As protein: CASSIARGDEQYF. The V and J genes are TRBV19 and TRBJ2-7; D perhaps matches TRBD1 (6 bases). V was clipped by 1 base and J by 5 bases, with 9 bases between them. Germline-derived CDR1 and CDR2 are LNHDA and SQIVND (reference sequence). The CDR3 runs 13 residues.

Remarks on this clone: Additional DNA sequences in this sample encode the identical CDR3. The genes are TRBV3-1 (or the pseudogene TRBV3-2) and TRBJ1-5, with TRBD1 matching 7 bases. Germline assignment: CDR1 LGHDT and CDR2 YNNKEL (reference sequence). V was pared by 0 bases and J by 4 bases, with 3 bases of the junction left unmatched. The CDR3 has 15 amino acids. CDR3 region: CASSQDTTGNQPQHF. The DNA of the CDR3 is TGTGCCAGCAGCCAAGATACGACAGGGAATCAGCCCCAGCATTTT.

This chain joins TRBV7-3 and TRBJ2-3; the match to TRBD2 covers 7 bases. The trim removed 3 bases at V and 5 bases at J, leaving 2 bases unmatched. Germline values: CDR1 SGHTA, CDR2 FQGTGA. This CDR3 has 13 residues. The CDR3 bases are TGTGCCAGCAGCTTCGCGGGGGAAGATACGCAGTATTTT. The encoded protein is CASSFAGEDTQYF.